The entry below describes one T cell receptor (beta chain). Libraries were prepared by immunoSEQ multiplex PCR; TCRdb keeps only in-frame clonotypes and omits some of them. The sample has under 300,000 clones, about 83% seen once. This entry belongs to a study of blood T cell repertoires in COVID-19. Looked up from germline, CDR1 is MNHEY and CDR2 is SMNVEV (reference sequence). There are 13 residues in the CDR3. V shed 5 bases and J shed 5 bases, with 12 bases lying between them. The chain is built from TRBV27 and TRBJ1-2, with D possibly being TRBD1 (5 bases). The sequencing sample was made of peripheral blood. The TCR was taken from a man aged 50-60 years with acute or convalescent COVID-19. CDR3 coding DNA: TGTGCCAGCAGTCCGCAGGGTAGATATGGCTACACCTTC. Encoded protein: CASSPQGRYGYTF.